This TCR beta chain was identified during a study of cytomegalovirus exposure and HLA in healthy donors. Use of 60 Vbeta and 13 Jbeta primers characterized the PCR. Sequenced by immunoSEQ multiplex PCR; TCRdb stores in-frame clones only, minus some. In the table there are about 200,000 clones, around 80% of which are singletons. This clone was observed a few times. The CDR3 runs to 15 residues. The ends lost 0 bases at V and 4 bases at J; junction bases unmatched: 2. Germline V lookup: CDR1 SGHAT, CDR2 FQNNGV. The origin of this receptor is a man aged 18 to 35 in good health and CMV-seronegative. The chain has TRBV11-2 and TRBJ2-1; the match to TRBD2 covers 8 bases. Input material: PBMCs. The CDR3 protein is CASSLDPGGYNEQFF. CDR3 nucleotide sequence: TGTGCCAGCAGCTTAGATCCGGGAGGGTACAATGAGCAGTTCTTC.